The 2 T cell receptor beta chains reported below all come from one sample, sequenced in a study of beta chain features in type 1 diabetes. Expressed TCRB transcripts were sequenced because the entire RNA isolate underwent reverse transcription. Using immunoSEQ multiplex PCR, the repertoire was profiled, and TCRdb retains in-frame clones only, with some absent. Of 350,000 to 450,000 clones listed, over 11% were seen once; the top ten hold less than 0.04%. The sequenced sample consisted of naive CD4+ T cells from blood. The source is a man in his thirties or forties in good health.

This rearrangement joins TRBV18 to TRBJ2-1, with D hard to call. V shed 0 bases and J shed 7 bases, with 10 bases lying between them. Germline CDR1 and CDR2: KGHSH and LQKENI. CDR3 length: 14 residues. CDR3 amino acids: CASSPPGTPNEQFF. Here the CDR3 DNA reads TGTGCCAGCTCACCACCGGGAACGCCAAATGAGCAGTTCTTC.

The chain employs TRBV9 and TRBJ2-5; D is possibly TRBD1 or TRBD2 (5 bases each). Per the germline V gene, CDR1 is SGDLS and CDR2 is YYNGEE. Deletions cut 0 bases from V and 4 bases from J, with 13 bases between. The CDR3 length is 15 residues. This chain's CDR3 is CASSVGDQGPETQYF. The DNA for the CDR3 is TGTGCCAGCAGCGTAGGGGACCAGGGCCCAGAGACCCAGTACTTC.